The source of this T cell receptor (beta chain) is a study of shared clonotypes between healthy human individuals. Broader study findings: Clonotypes which were not shared had lower generation probabilities than clonotypes that all four donors shared. Rarefaction curves obtained for sorted subsets showed sequencing incomplete despite large depth. In this cohort, only blood was sampled, and tissue repertoires likely differ. Represented diversity, genetic and exposure-history alike, was limited by few donors.

Repertoires were generated with immunoSEQ multiplex PCR, while TCRdb's copy carries only in-frame clones and drops some. This table has a few million clones, around 93% appearing once. The CDR3 is 15 amino acids. The germline CDR1 and CDR2 sequences are SEHNR and FQNEAQ (reference sequence). About this clone: Its antigen remains unidentified. A read error may produce the germline difference seen at one junction end.

Terminally differentiated effector memory CD45RA+ cells were excluded from the naive CD8 cells, which were CD45RO-negative and positively selected for CCR7. Material for sequencing was naive CD8+ T cells from PBMCs. The chain joins TRBV7-9 to TRBJ2-7, with 11 nucleotides matching TRBD2. This sequence was found in a man younger than 35 in good health. Some clones in this sample may be carry-over from other donors' samples. This chain's CDR3 is CASSSGTSGSYAQYF. CDR3 bases: TGTGCCAGCAGCTCGGGGACTAGCGGATCCTACGCGCAGTACTTC. Supplemented by reference TRBV7-9 and TRBJ2-7, the full variable domain reads DTGVSQNPRHKITKRGQNVTFRCDPISEHNRLYWYRQTLGQGPEFLTYFQNEAQLEKSRLLSDRFSAERPKGSFSTLEIQRTEQGDSAMYLCASSSGTSGSYAQYFGPGTRLTVT.